Sequencing of this T cell receptor beta chain was carried out in a study of blood T cell repertoires in COVID-19. Study overall: Samples representing acute and convalescent COVID-19 were sourced from the United States, Italy and Spain. The cDNA or gDNA used as material had been derived from T cells, B-cell-depleted T cells, or PBMCs.

V gave up 5 bases and J gave up 3 bases; unmatched junction bases: 9. Germline V gives CDR1 SGHDT, CDR2 YYEEEE. The CDR3 runs 16 residues. Original analysis: Amplification of reference gene primers provided the estimated nucleated cell counts. Data came from immunoSEQ multiplex PCR; TCRdb stores just in-frame clones and leaves some out. The V and J calls and clone size come from that table; D and trimming were worked out from the DNA. The data hold around 180,000 clones, with roughly 81% observed a single time. The sequence was collected from an elderly woman with COVID-19, enrolled during active disease. The genes are TRBV5-6 and TRBJ2-3, with TRBD1 identical over 10 bases. Sample: peripheral blood. CDR3 sequence: CASRNGDRGLTDTQYF. DNA for the CDR3: TGTGCCAGCAGAAACGGTGACAGGGGGCTAACAGATACGCAGTATTTT.